This T cell receptor beta chain appears in the sequencing data of a study of spatial heterogeneity in lung cancer. V gave up 4 bases and J gave up 2 bases; unmatched junction bases: 11. The CDR3 contains 18 residues. Germline V gene lookup returns CDR1 KGHDR and CDR2 SFDVKD. Study-wide results and limits: Ubiquitous expanded tumor TCRs were seen in blood more at resection than at follow-up.

Ten or more counts support this clonotype. The antigen is unknown. Individual TCR cDNA molecules each bore their own unique molecular identifier. One entry per CDR3 protein, called by TCRdb with MiXCR from the 5' RACE reads. The sample carries some 30,000 distinct CDR3 sequences, 5% to 5.5% recorded once. Stated time point: blood at routine non-recurrence follow-up after resection. In each case, whole RNA from tumor, nontumor lung or frozen PBMC was sequenced unsorted. This sequence joins TRBV24-1 and TRBJ2-1, with 9 bases lining up with TRBD2. This clonotype was sampled from a female donor with early-stage non-small cell lung cancer. The specimen was PBMCs, collected at follow-up. Here the CDR3 DNA reads TGTGCCACCAGTGACCCGGACCCGACTAGCGGAACCTACAATGAGCAGTTCTTC. This translates into CATSDPDPTSGTYNEQFF.